This entry is about one T cell receptor beta chain. PCR involved 60 Vbeta and 13 Jbeta primers. Original analysis: Roughly 80 million unique TCR beta chains, about 12 million shared, were counted in a later analysis. Repertoires were generated with immunoSEQ multiplex PCR, while TCRdb's copy carries only in-frame clones and drops some. The V and J calls and the clone size are those of that table, but D and trimming were determined from the DNA. The repertoire holds 160,000 or so clones, about two thirds seen once, with around 2.8% in the top ten. This specimen comes from a study of cytomegalovirus exposure and HLA in healthy donors. Nominally healthy donors provided the samples, though records likely missed some immune exposures. CDR1 is LGHNA, CDR2 YSLEER, per germline. This CDR3 has 15 residues. The ends lost 4 bases at V and 2 bases at J; junction bases unmatched: 5.

Sequencing was performed on PBMCs. This sequence originates from a woman aged 25 to 39 in good health and CMV-seronegative. This chain joins TRBV4-3 and TRBJ2-7, with 10 bases matching TRBD1. The CDR3 DNA sequence: TGCGCCAGCAGCCCCCGGGACAGGGGAACCTACGAGCAGTACTTC. Protein product: CASSPRDRGTYEQYF.